Each of the 13 T cell receptor beta chains below was sequenced from the same sample in a study of control samples from healthy donors and cancer patients. Generated by immunoSEQ multiplex PCR, the TCRdb table keeps only in-frame clones and is missing some. The sample holds approximately 110,000 clones, 91% seen once. The sequenced sample was blood. The receptors were sampled from a young woman in good health.

The chain carries TRBV6-2 or TRBV6-3 and TRBJ2-7; no clear D gene. Germline CDR1 MNHEY, CDR2 SVGEGT. V lost 5 bases and J lost 3, with 20 bases in between. The CDR3 spans 16 residues. The CDR3 loop reads CASSRIKALEHYEQYF. DNA for the CDR3: TGTGCCAGCAGTCGTATAAAGGCCCTAGAGCACTACGAGCAGTACTTC.

This sequence joins TRBV4-2 and TRBJ2-1, with D hard to call. The germline gives CDR1 LGHNA, CDR2 YNFKEQ. CDR3 size: 13 residues. V lost 1 base, J lost 6 bases, and 7 bases lay in between. CDR3 sequence: CASSQVVSNEQFF. In nucleotides, the CDR3 is TGTGCCAGCAGCCAAGTAGTAAGCAATGAGCAGTTCTTC.

CDR3 sequence: CASSLVSGGAVYNEQFF. CDR3 sequence (DNA): TGTGCCAGCAGCTTAGTTAGCGGGGGGGCTGTTTACAATGAGCAGTTCTTC. The chain employs TRBV7-2 and TRBJ2-1, with TRBD2 identical over 11 bases. Trimming cost V 1 base and J 4 bases; bases outside gene matches: 6. From germline, CDR1 is SGHTA and CDR2 FQGNSA. This CDR3 contains 17 residues.

V usage is TRBV9 and J usage is TRBJ2-2; no reliable D call. Germline V gene lookup returns CDR1 SGDLS and CDR2 YYNGEE. CDR3 length equals 16 residues. V lost 0 bases, J lost 3 bases, and 12 bases lay in between. The CDR3 here is CASSVAVQTYTGELFF. The CDR3 nucleotides read TGTGCCAGCAGCGTAGCGGTCCAGACATACACCGGGGAGCTGTTTTTT.

The V call is TRBV12-3 or TRBV12-4, the J call TRBJ1-1; D is unclear. The CDR3 extends over 13 amino acids. V lost 3 bases and J 5 bases, leaving 10 bases between the germline ends. CDR3 amino acids: CASSLNPRTEAFF. The CDR3 bases are TGTGCCAGCAGTTTGAATCCTCGGACTGAAGCTTTCTTT.

The J gene is TRBJ1-6, the V gene TRBV5-1, with TRBD1 matching over 9 bases. Germline CDR1 is SGHRS and CDR2 is YFSETQ. This CDR3 is built from 14 residues. Unmatched junction bases numbered 3, after V lost 6 bases and J lost 5 bases. CDR3 DNA: TGCGCCAGCACCCGGGACAGGGATAATTCACCCCTCCACTTT. The encoded protein is CASTRDRDNSPLHF.

The chain has TRBV5-6 and TRBJ2-1; D gene uncertain. There are 14 residues in the CDR3. The V end lost 4 bases, the J end lost 3 bases, and 11 bases lay between the germline ends. The germline CDR1 and CDR2 sequences are SGHDT and YYEEEE. The CDR3 protein is CASSRTGSYNEQFF. The CDR3 DNA reads as TGTGCCAGCAGCCGGACGGGTAGCTACAATGAGCAGTTCTTC. Looking up the rest from reference TRBV5-6 and TRBJ2-1 gives the full variable domain: DAGVTQSPTHLIKTRGQQVTLRCSPKSGHDTVSWYQQALGQGPQFIFQYYEEEERQRGNFPDRFSGHQFPNYSSELNVNALLLGDSALYLCASSRTGSYNEQFFGPGTRLTVL.

The chain links TRBV5-1 to TRBJ2-6; D perhaps matches TRBD2 (5 bases). Germline assignment: CDR1 SGHRS and CDR2 YFSETQ. The CDR3 length is 16 residues. The V gene lost 4 bases and the J gene lost 1 base, with 12 bases spanning the gap. The CDR3 loop reads CASSVTPGSGANVLTF. The CDR3 nucleotides read TGCGCCAGCAGCGTCACCCCGGGATCTGGGGCCAACGTCCTGACTTTC.

The chain carries TRBV5-4 and TRBJ1-2; 7 bases are a match to TRBD1. Losses at the gene ends were 3 bases for V and 8 bases for J; bases not matched to a gene: 4. There are 12 residues in the CDR3. Germline-derived CDR1 and CDR2 are SGHNT and YYREEE (reference sequence). Here the CDR3 reads CASSWDRQGYTF. Here the CDR3 DNA reads TGTGCCAGCAGCTGGGACAGACAAGGCTACACCTTC.

The chain couples TRBV21-1 to TRBJ1-5; the table's TRBD1 call for D was not verified on the DNA. TRBV21-1 is classified as a pseudogene. The CDR3 runs to 18 residues. CDR3 coding DNA: TGTGCCAGCAGCAATCCACAGGGTTGGAGTAACGGCAATCAGCCCCAGCATTTT. Its protein is CASSNPQGWSNGNQPQHF.

This rearrangement joins TRBV5-5 to TRBJ1-4, with D possibly being TRBD1 (6 bases). CDR3 length: 15 residues. Trimming took 7 bases from V and 5 from J, leaving 18 bases between them. The germline V gene has CDR1 SGHKS and CDR2 YYEKEE (reference sequence). CDR3: CASVRQANVNEKLFF. The CDR3 nucleotides read TGTGCCAGCGTTAGACAGGCCAACGTGAATGAAAAACTGTTTTTT.

J is TRBJ2-3 and V is TRBV7-3; D gene unclear. The germline V and J ends were trimmed by 2 bases and 1 base, with 1 base remaining between them. Germline V gene sequence: CDR1 SGHTA, CDR2 FQGTGA. The CDR3 loop spans 12 amino acids. The CDR3 nucleotides read TGTGCCAGCAGCTTAGGCACAGATACGCAGTATTTT. Encoded protein: CASSLGTDTQYF.

This chain joins TRBV20-1 and TRBJ1-2; possibly TRBD1 for D (5 bases). Germline V gives CDR1 DFQATT, CDR2 SNEGSKA (reference sequence). CDR3 size: 16 residues. The ends were cut back, 3 bases at V and 2 bases at J, with 19 bases in the middle. This CDR3 reads CSASGGFDRGNYGYTF. In DNA, the CDR3 is TGCAGTGCTAGTGGGGGTTTTGATCGGGGGAACTATGGCTACACCTTC.